This T cell receptor (beta chain) originates from a study of CD8 T cells in Susac syndrome. The study sequenced TCR beta in blood CD8+ and CD4+ T cells. RNA, at about 0.45 to 1 ug, was reverse transcribed with random hexamers. From the immunoSEQ multiplex PCR reads, TCRdb called clonotypes with MiXCR, one entry per CDR3 protein. The table records fewer than 250,000 distinct CDR3 sequences, about 93% of them present only once. Trimming stripped 0 bases from V and 12 bases from J, with 15 bases between. The CDR3 is 13 amino acids. Germline V gives CDR1 SGDLS, CDR2 YYNGEE. The TCR originated in a human donor in good health. Sequenced input: CD4+ T cells from PBMCs. The chain links TRBV9 to TRBJ1-1, with D possibly being TRBD1 (5 bases). CDR3 region: CASSVDRRGNTFF. The CDR3 coding sequence is TGTGCCAGCAGCGTAGACAGGCGCGGCAATACTTTCTTT.